These 13 T cell receptor beta chains were all obtained from the same sample, sequenced in a study of blood T cell repertoires in COVID-19. Assay used: immunoSEQ multiplex PCR; TCRdb lists only in-frame clones, some missing. Among 200,000 to 300,000 clones listed, 88% were seen once. What was sequenced was PBMCs or T cells enriched from blood (not recorded which). These receptors all stem from a woman between 40 and 50 years old with acute COVID-19.

The chain employs TRBV5-1 and TRBJ2-5; TRBD1 matches 8 bases. V was pared by 5 bases and J by 2 bases, with 8 bases of the junction left unmatched. Germline CDR1 and CDR2: SGHRS and YFSETQ. CDR3 length: 15 residues. The CDR3 DNA reads TGCGCCAGCAGGCTTCAGGGGGCGCTACAAGAGACCCAGTACTTC. This codes for CASRLQGALQETQYF.

The chain employs TRBV30 and TRBJ1-4; maybe TRBD1 (6 bases). Germline lookup yields CDR1 GTSNPN and CDR2 SVGIG (reference sequence). The length of the CDR3 is 15 residues. Deletions cut 3 bases from V and 5 bases from J, with 16 bases between. CDR3 loop: CAWRRPWGGNEKLFF. DNA for the CDR3: TGTGCCTGGAGGAGACCCTGGGGGGGCAATGAAAAACTGTTTTTT.

This chain joins TRBV21-1 and TRBJ1-2; the D call of TRBD1 is as the table states it, not checked on the DNA. TRBV21-1 is annotated as a pseudogene. The CDR3 totals 15 residues. The CDR3 is CASSKVDRANYGYTF. CDR3 DNA sequence: TGTGCCAGCAGCAAAGTCGACAGAGCCAACTATGGCTACACCTTC.

Details on this clone: Compared with germline, one end of the junction differs, possibly owing to a read error. The CDR3 DNA reads TGTGCCAGTAGTAACGGGACACCTCTTTTT. Its translation is CASSNGTPLF. This chain links TRBV19 with TRBJ1-6; D might be TRBD1 (6 bases). CDR3 size: 10 residues. Germline values: CDR1 LNHDA, CDR2 SQIVND (reference sequence).

The rearrangement links TRBV30 to TRBJ1-2; D gene unclear. Trimming cost V 4 bases and J 4 bases, with 16 bases left between them. Germline V gene sequence: CDR1 GTSNPN, CDR2 SVGIG (reference sequence). The CDR3 is 14 amino acids. CDR3 sequence (DNA): TGTGCCTGGAAGGACTATACAGCGCGCTATGGCTACACCTTC. The encoded protein is CAWKDYTARYGYTF.

The chain joins TRBV27 to TRBJ1-6, with TRBD1 as a possible D gene (5 bases). Germline loops: CDR1 MNHEY, CDR2 SMNVEV (reference sequence). Trimming pared 2 bases from V and 9 bases from J, leaving 11 bases between. The CDR3 loop spans 14 amino acids. This CDR3 is CASSLRGLGSPLHF. DNA for the CDR3: TGTGCCAGCAGTTTACGGGGGTTGGGTTCACCCCTCCACTTT.

The chain is built from TRBV11-3 and TRBJ1-2, with D possibly TRBD1 on 6 matching bases. Germline V CDR1 and CDR2: SGHNT, YENEEA. V was shortened by 6 bases and J by 0 bases, with 17 bases between the two germline ends. This CDR3 has 16 amino acids. The CDR3 bases are TGTGCCAGCAGTCCAAGGGGGACCGCTTCTAACTATGGCTACACCTTC. This translates into CASSPRGTASNYGYTF.

Only one count was recorded for this clone. V gene TRBV19 combines with J gene TRBJ2-2, with TRBD2 matching 10 bases. V lost 4 bases, J lost 4 bases, and 3 bases stayed unmatched. The CDR3 is made up of 15 amino acids. Germline V gene data show CDR1 as LNHDA and CDR2 as SQIVND (reference sequence). CDR3 loop: CASSRSGGVTGELFF. For the CDR3, the DNA is TGTGCCAGTAGTAGAAGCGGGGGGGTCACCGGGGAGCTGTTTTTT.

V and J are TRBV27 and TRBJ1-1; possible D gene TRBD1, 5 bases. From germline, CDR1 is MNHEY and CDR2 SMNVEV (reference sequence). V lost 0 bases and J 3 bases, leaving 5 bases between the germline ends. The CDR3 consists of 13 residues. The DNA of the CDR3 is TGTGCCAGCAGTTTATCCAGGGACACTGAAGCTTTCTTT. Its protein product is CASSLSRDTEAFF.

This clone appeared a single time. The rearrangement joins TRBV10-2 to TRBJ1-1; 12 bases agree with TRBD1. The germline V gene has CDR1 WSHSY and CDR2 SAAADI. The CDR3 is made up of 16 amino acids. After removal of 10 bases from V and 4 bases from J, the junction contained 13 bases not matched to a gene. The CDR3 protein is CATQARDRGHGTEAFF. CDR3 DNA: TGCGCCACCCAGGCCAGGGACAGGGGGCATGGCACTGAAGCTTTCTTT.

The rearrangement joins TRBV6-6 to TRBJ2-1; TRBD2 aligns across 8 bases. Germline V gene sequence: CDR1 MNHNY, CDR2 SVGAGI (reference sequence). The CDR3 length is 13 residues. Trimming removed 8 bases from V and 3 bases from J; junction bases left unmatched: 3. The CDR3 region has the DNA TGTGCCAGCGCACTAGCGGACTACAATGAGCAGTTCTTC. Amino acid sequence: CASALADYNEQFF.

This clone was seen only once. The V and J genes are TRBV28 and TRBJ1-2; TRBD1 might be the D (5 bases). Germline V gene data show CDR1 as MDHEN and CDR2 as SYDVKM. The CDR3 spans 16 residues. The V gene lost 5 bases and the J gene lost 2 bases, with 18 bases spanning the gap. CDR3 coding DNA: TGTGCCAGCAGTCCCGGGGGTCCTACTTCCAACTATGGCTACACCTTC. It encodes CASSPGGPTSNYGYTF.

The rearrangement links TRBV7-2 to TRBJ1-3; D ambiguous. Germline V gene lookup returns CDR1 SGHTA and CDR2 FQGNSA. Trimming stripped 4 bases from V and 3 bases from J, with 7 bases between. The CDR3 length is 13 residues. CDR3 in DNA: TGTGCCAGCAGCTCGGGTGTTGGAAACACCATATATTTT. Translating gives CASSSGVGNTIYF.